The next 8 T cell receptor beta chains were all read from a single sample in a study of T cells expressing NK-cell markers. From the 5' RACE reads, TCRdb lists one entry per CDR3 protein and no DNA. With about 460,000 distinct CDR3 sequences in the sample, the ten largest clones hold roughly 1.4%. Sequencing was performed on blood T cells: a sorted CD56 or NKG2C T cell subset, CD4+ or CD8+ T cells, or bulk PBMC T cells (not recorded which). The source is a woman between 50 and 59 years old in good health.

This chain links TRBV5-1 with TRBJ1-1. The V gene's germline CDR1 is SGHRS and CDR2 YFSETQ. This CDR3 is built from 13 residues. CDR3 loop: CASSLKMNTEAFF.

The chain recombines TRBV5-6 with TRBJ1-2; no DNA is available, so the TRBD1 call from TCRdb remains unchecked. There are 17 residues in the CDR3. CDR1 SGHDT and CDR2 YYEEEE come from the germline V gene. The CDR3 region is CASSFGSGQGNLHGYTF.

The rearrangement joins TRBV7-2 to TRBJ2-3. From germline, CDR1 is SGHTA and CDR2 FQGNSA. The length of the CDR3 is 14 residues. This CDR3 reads CASSLRRNTDTQYF.

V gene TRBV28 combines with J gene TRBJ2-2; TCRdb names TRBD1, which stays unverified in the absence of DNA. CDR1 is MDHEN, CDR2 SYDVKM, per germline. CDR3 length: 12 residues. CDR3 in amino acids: CASYRGSGELFF.

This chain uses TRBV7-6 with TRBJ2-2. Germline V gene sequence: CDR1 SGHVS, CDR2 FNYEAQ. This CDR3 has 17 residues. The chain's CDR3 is CASSLQGGTKNTGELFF.

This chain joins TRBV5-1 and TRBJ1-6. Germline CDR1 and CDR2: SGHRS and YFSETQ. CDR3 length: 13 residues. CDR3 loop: CASSLAINSPLHF. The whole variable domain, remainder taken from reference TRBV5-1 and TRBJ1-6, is KAGVTQTPRYLIKTRGQQVTLSCSPISGHRSVSWYQQTPGQGLQFLFEYFSETQRNKGNFPGRFSGRQFSNSRSEMNVSTLELGDSALYLCASSLAINSPLHFGNGTRLTVT.

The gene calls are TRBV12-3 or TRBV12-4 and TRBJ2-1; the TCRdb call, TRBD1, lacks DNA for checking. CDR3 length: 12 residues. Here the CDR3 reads CASRPTGGSQFF.

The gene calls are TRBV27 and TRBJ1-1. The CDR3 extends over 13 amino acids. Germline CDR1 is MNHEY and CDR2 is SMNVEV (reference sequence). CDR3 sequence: CASSLVWNTEAFF.